The 30 T cell receptor beta chains reported below all come from one sample, sequenced in a study of cytomegalovirus exposure and HLA in healthy donors (dated by TCRdb to 2016 to 2017). Receptor amplification or capture employed the immunoSEQ multiplex PCR assay. For the multiplex PCR, a mixture combining 60 forward primers for TCR Vbeta segments and 13 reverse primers for TCR Jbeta segments was used. The immuneACCESS repertoire file appears here via TCRdb, limited to in-frame rearrangements. These files lack a portion of the clones; in checked studies, under half of the deficit traces to unresolved V genes, and the cause of the others is not known. The sample's clone listing holds approximately 170,000 clones. The biggest ten clones account for less than 0.95% of the sample. Input material: PBMCs. These receptors were obtained from a woman aged 18-35 years in good health and CMV-seropositive.

The CDR3 sequence: CASTPGPSGICKQYF. The CDR3 bases are TGTGCCAGCACCCCCGGGCCTAGCGGGATATGCAAGCAGTACTTC. V usage is TRBV6-5 and J usage is TRBJ2-7; 9 nucleotides align to TRBD2. The trim removed 7 bases at V and 8 bases at J, leaving 15 bases unmatched. Germline CDR1 and CDR2: MNHEY and SVGAGI. The CDR3 has 15 amino acids.

This CDR3 reads CASSSSSGTRYEQYF. DNA of the CDR3: TGTGCCAGCAGTTCCAGCTCCGGGACTAGGTACGAGCAGTACTTC. V gene TRBV6-6 combines with J gene TRBJ2-5, with TRBD2 matching over 8 bases. The last part of the DNA fits TRBJ2-7 better; the J call may be wrong. The V gene's germline CDR1 is MNHNY and CDR2 SVGAGI (reference sequence). The CDR3 totals 15 residues.

V is TRBV6-5 and J is TRBJ2-6, with 7 bases identical to TRBD1. This CDR3 has 16 residues. Germline CDR1 reads MNHEY; CDR2 reads SVGAGI. Losses at the gene ends were 2 bases for V and 4 bases for J; bases not matched to a gene: 5. The CDR3 DNA follows: TGTGCCAGCAGTTACGACGACAGGGCCGGGGCCAACGTCCTGACTTTC. Translation: CASSYDDRAGANVLTF.

The chain combines TRBV18 with TRBJ1-3; 7 bases agree with TRBD1. The germline gives CDR1 KGHSH, CDR2 LQKENI. The CDR3 runs 17 residues. V shed 2 bases, J shed 4 bases, and the junction held 11 bases outside the gene matches. The CDR3 DNA sequence: TGTGCCAGCTCACCAGACAGGGCCTCATTCGGGGGAAACACCATATATTTT. Its protein is CASSPDRASFGGNTIYF.

The CDR3 spells CATSRGGQGYEQYF. Here the CDR3 DNA reads TGTGCCACCAGCAGAGGTGGACAGGGCTACGAGCAGTACTTC. The chain uses TRBV15 and TRBJ2-7; TRBD1 matches 8 bases. The CDR3 contains 14 residues. CDR1 and CDR2 (germline): LNHNV, YYDKDF (reference sequence). The trim removed 1 base at V and 3 bases at J, leaving 2 bases unmatched.

The V call is TRBV5-4, the J call TRBJ2-1, with TRBD2 as a possible D gene (6 bases). V was shortened by 3 bases and J by 0 bases, with 7 bases between the two germline ends. The CDR3 length is 14 residues. Germline V gene sequence: CDR1 SGHNT, CDR2 YYREEE (reference sequence). The DNA of the CDR3 is TGTGCCAGCAGCTCCGGGAGCTCCTACAATGAGCAGTTCTTC. Residues: CASSSGSSYNEQFF. Full variable domain (missing parts from reference TRBV5-4 and TRBJ2-1): ETGVTQSPTHLIKTRGQQVTLRCSSQSGHNTVSWYQQALGQGPQFIFQYYREEENGRGNFPPRFSGLQFPNYSSELNVNALELDDSALYLCASSSGSSYNEQFFGPGTRLTVL.

The rearrangement links TRBV7-8 to TRBJ2-5, with 9 bases lining up with TRBD1. V trimming: 5 bases; J trimming: 2 bases; junction bases outside the gene matches: 6. The germline CDR1 and CDR2 sequences are SGHVS and FQNEAQ. The CDR3 runs 15 residues. The CDR3 reads CASSTGQGLQETQYF. The CDR3 DNA reads TGTGCCAGCAGCACGGGACAGGGTCTACAAGAGACCCAGTACTTC.

The J gene is TRBJ1-1, the V gene TRBV6-1; D is unclear. V was shortened by 4 bases and J by 0 bases, with 12 bases between the two germline ends. Germline assignment: CDR1 MNHNS and CDR2 SASEGT. CDR3 length equals 15 residues. CDR3 in amino acids: CASSAWPEVNTEAFF. The CDR3 nucleotides are TGTGCCAGCAGTGCTTGGCCGGAGGTGAACACTGAAGCTTTCTTT.

The chain is built from TRBV30 and TRBJ2-3; the D is unclear. The ends were cut back, 0 bases at V and 6 bases at J, with 13 bases in the middle. Germline V gene sequence: CDR1 GTSNPN, CDR2 SVGIG (reference sequence). CDR3 size: 14 residues. CDR3 residues: CAWSVPPARDTQYF. In DNA form, the CDR3 reads TGTGCCTGGAGTGTCCCCCCGGCCAGGGATACGCAGTATTTT.

The chain employs TRBV25-1 and TRBJ2-2, with D possibly TRBD1 on 5 matching bases. CDR1 is MGHDK and CDR2 is SYGVNS in the germline V gene. The CDR3 runs 13 residues. The V end was cut by 10 bases, the J end by 5 bases, with 14 bases between. The CDR3 DNA reads TGTGCCATCGAGTCCAGGGTAACCGGGGAGCTGTTTTTT. It yields the protein CAIESRVTGELFF.

J is TRBJ1-1 and V is TRBV20-1, with no clear D. Trimming removed 6 bases from V and 1 base from J, with 6 bases in between. This CDR3 contains 11 residues. CDR1 DFQATT and CDR2 SNEGSKA come from the germline V gene (reference sequence). CDR3: CSASENTEAFF. Here the CDR3 DNA reads TGCAGTGCGAGTGAGAACACTGAAGCTTTCTTT.

This rearrangement joins TRBV5-1 to TRBJ2-1; possible D gene TRBD2, 6 bases. The V gene lost 0 bases and the J gene lost 6 bases, with 16 bases spanning the gap. In germline, CDR1 is SGHRS, CDR2 YFSETQ. The CDR3 length is 16 residues. CDR3 nucleotide sequence: TGCGCCAGCAGCTTGGCCGGGCTAGCGCCATTCAATGAGCAGTTCTTC. Residues: CASSLAGLAPFNEQFF.

V and J are TRBV6-1 and TRBJ2-3; possibly TRBD2 for D (5 bases). The CDR3 spans 16 residues. The germline gives CDR1 MNHNS, CDR2 SASEGT. Trimming stripped 2 bases from V and 3 bases from J, with 15 bases between. CDR3 in amino acids: CASSESVASWTDTQYF. CDR3 DNA: TGTGCCAGCAGTGAATCAGTAGCGTCCTGGACAGATACGCAGTATTTT.

Concerning this clone: A junction boundary mismatches the germline segment, possibly from a read error. The chain has TRBV7-7 and TRBJ1-2; D possibly corresponds to TRBD1 (5 bases). Per germline, CDR1 SSHAT and CDR2 FNYEAQ (reference sequence). The CDR3 loop spans 12 amino acids. The CDR3 here is CASSLVRGGYTF. The CDR3 DNA follows: TGTGCTAGCAGCTTAGTAAGGGGTGGCTACACCTTC.

The J gene is TRBJ2-6, the V gene TRBV5-1; 12 bases align to TRBD1. CDR1 and CDR2 from the germline V gene are SGHRS and YFSETQ. The CDR3 length is 17 residues. V lost 3 bases and J lost 0; bases outside the gene matches: 1. The CDR3: CASSWGQGASGANVLTF. In DNA form, the CDR3 reads TGCGCCAGCAGCTGGGGACAGGGGGCCTCTGGGGCCAACGTCCTGACTTTC.

The chain couples TRBV2 to TRBJ1-1; D uncertain. The CDR3 extends over 12 amino acids. Trimming stripped 7 bases from V and 3 bases from J, with 9 bases between. Germline CDR1 SNHLY, CDR2 FYNNEI. This CDR3 is CASNIGDTEAFF. In nucleotides, the CDR3 is TGTGCCAGCAACATCGGAGACACTGAAGCTTTCTTT.

The chain recombines TRBV5-1 with TRBJ1-1; TRBD1 matches at 7 bases. Per the germline V gene, CDR1 is SGHRS and CDR2 is YFSETQ. The CDR3 is 15 amino acids. With 4 bases clipped from V and 5 bases from J, the junction kept 11 bases outside the gene matches. The DNA of the CDR3 is TGCGCCAGCAGCCCCCTTCCCGACAGGGATACTGAAGCTTTCTTT. As protein: CASSPLPDRDTEAFF.

V and J are TRBV7-9 and TRBJ1-1; 7 bases fit TRBD1. V lost 4 bases, J lost 3 bases, and 8 bases stayed unmatched. CDR1 and CDR2 from the germline V gene are SEHNR and FQNEAQ (reference sequence). This CDR3 has 15 residues. The CDR3: CASSSPDRRDTEAFF. In DNA form, the CDR3 reads TGTGCCAGCAGCTCCCCGGACAGGAGGGACACTGAAGCTTTCTTT.

The rearrangement joins TRBV7-9 to TRBJ1-2; maybe TRBD1 (6 bases). Trimming shortened V by 7 bases and J by 0 bases, and 15 bases separated the two germline ends. The germline gives CDR1 SEHNR, CDR2 FQNEAQ (reference sequence). This CDR3 comprises 15 residues. CDR3 coding DNA: TGTGCCAGCACTCTCGGACAGCAACCTAACTATGGCTACACCTTC. Translated, it gives CASTLGQQPNYGYTF.

This rearrangement joins TRBV27 to TRBJ1-1; D is possibly TRBD1 (5 bases). Germline V CDR1 and CDR2: MNHEY, SMNVEV (reference sequence). Trimming left V 1 base short and J 1 base short, with 13 bases between. The CDR3 length is 16 residues. The CDR3 sequence: CASSLFGLTGNTEAFF. DNA of the CDR3: TGTGCCAGCAGTTTATTTGGCCTAACAGGGAACACTGAAGCTTTCTTT.

This chain links TRBV9 with TRBJ1-1; D is undetermined. Looked up from germline, CDR1 is SGDLS and CDR2 is YYNGEE. This CDR3 spans 13 amino acids. The V end was cut by 3 bases, the J end by 5 bases, with 11 bases between. CDR3 in amino acids: CASSASPGTEAFF. CDR3 nucleotide sequence: TGTGCCAGCAGCGCGAGCCCCGGGACTGAAGCTTTCTTT.

This chain links TRBV19 with TRBJ1-1; 8 nucleotides match TRBD1. With V trimmed by 6 bases and J by 7 bases, 7 bases remained unmatched. This CDR3 comprises 13 residues. Germline V gene lookup returns CDR1 LNHDA and CDR2 SQIVND (reference sequence). The chain's CDR3 is CASRDREIGEAFF. Here the CDR3 DNA reads TGTGCCAGTAGGGACAGGGAGATAGGTGAAGCTTTCTTT.

The J gene is TRBJ2-7, the V gene TRBV4-2; 7 bases line up with TRBD1. Germline V gene lookup returns CDR1 LGHNA and CDR2 YNFKEQ. J lost 5 bases, V lost 0 bases, and 4 bases had no gene match. CDR3 length equals 14 residues. The CDR3 DNA follows: TGTGCCAGCAGCCAAGATTACAGGGGCGACGAGCAGTACTTC. Protein sequence: CASSQDYRGDEQYF.

This chain joins TRBV7-9 and TRBJ2-5; 8 positions match TRBD2. This CDR3 region has 17 residues. The junction had 12 bases not matched to a gene; V was cut back by 5 bases and J by 1 base. The germline CDR1 and CDR2 sequences are SEHNR and FQNEAQ (reference sequence). CDR3 DNA sequence: TGTGCCAGCAGCCCCCATCTGGCGGGGGGTCGCCAAGAGACCCAGTACTTC. Its protein product is CASSPHLAGGRQETQYF.

The chain carries TRBV30 and TRBJ2-3; TRBD1 matches at 7 bases. V shed 0 bases, J shed 2 bases, and the junction held 8 bases outside the gene matches. CDR1 is GTSNPN, CDR2 SVGIG, per germline (reference sequence). The CDR3 runs to 16 residues. DNA for the CDR3: TGTGCCTGGAGTGTACGTCATACAGGGGCCACAGATACGCAGTATTTT. Translated: CAWSVRHTGATDTQYF.

The J gene is TRBJ1-3, the V gene TRBV2; possibly TRBD1 for D (6 bases). Trimming took off 6 bases at V and 0 bases at J, with 9 bases between the two ends. The CDR3 length is 14 residues. CDR1 SNHLY and CDR2 FYNNEI come from the germline V gene. The CDR3 region has the DNA TGTGCCAGCAGCGAACAGGGCTCTGGAAACACCATATATTTT. It codes for CASSEQGSGNTIYF. The full variable domain, rest sourced from reference TRBV2 and TRBJ1-3, is EPEVTQTPSHQVTQMGQEVILRCVPISNHLYFYWYRQILGQKVEFLVSFYNNEISEKSEIFDDQFSVERPDGSNFTLKIRSTKLEDSAMYFCASSEQGSGNTIYFGEGSWLTVV.

The V and J genes are TRBV19 and TRBJ2-5, with 7 bases matching TRBD2. The CDR3 extends over 16 amino acids. The germline CDR1 and CDR2 sequences are LNHDA and SQIVND (reference sequence). With V trimmed by 1 base and J by 6 bases, 11 bases remained unmatched. CDR3 sequence reads: CASSIGDSGLLQTQYF. CDR3 coding DNA: TGTGCCAGTAGTATAGGGGATAGCGGGCTTCTACAGACCCAGTACTTC.

This rearrangement joins TRBV27 to TRBJ2-7; the D gene is possibly TRBD1 (6 bases). V was clipped by 2 bases and J by 2 bases, with 7 bases between them. This CDR3 has 13 amino acids. Germline V gives CDR1 MNHEY, CDR2 SMNVEV (reference sequence). CDR3 DNA sequence: TGTGCCAGCAGTTTAGGACAGACCTACGAGCAGTACTTC. Protein sequence: CASSLGQTYEQYF.

The chain employs TRBV10-2 and TRBJ1-1, with 8 bases identical to TRBD1. This CDR3 region has 14 residues. V gave up 7 bases and J gave up 7 bases; unmatched junction bases: 11. The germline gives CDR1 WSHSY, CDR2 SAAADI. The DNA for the CDR3 is TGCGCCAGCACACTGGCAGGGGGCAGTGGTGAAGCTTTCTTT. It translates to CASTLAGGSGEAFF.

The rearrangement links TRBV18 to TRBJ2-7, with TRBD1 identical over 8 bases. Unmatched junction bases numbered 9, after V lost 2 bases and J lost 6 bases. CDR1 is KGHSH and CDR2 is LQKENI in the germline V gene. The CDR3 has 15 residues. DNA of the CDR3: TGTGCCAGCTCACCATGGGAGGCAGGGGGCGGCGAGCAGTACTTC. It is translated as CASSPWEAGGGEQYF.